The 21 T cell receptor beta chains presented below share a single source sample, sequenced in a study of blood T cell repertoires in COVID-19. Some clones are missing from TCRdb's copy, which holds only in-frame ones; the method was immunoSEQ multiplex PCR. The profile shows about 140,000 clones, around four fifths of them singletons. Sequenced: peripheral blood. These receptors were taken from a human donor in a cohort sampled during active COVID-19.

This clone came up once. The chain carries TRBV9 and TRBJ2-1, with 8 positions matching TRBD2. The CDR3 runs to 15 residues. The V gene end was trimmed by 4 bases and the J gene end by 16 bases; junction bases not matched to a gene: 19. The germline CDR1 and CDR2 sequences are SGDLS and YYNGEE. CDR3 sequence: CASSPGGGRDSVPFF. Here the CDR3 DNA reads TGTGCCAGCAGCCCCGGGGGGGGGCGCGATAGTGTTCCTTTCTTC.

The rearrangement uses TRBV19 and TRBJ1-1, with a tentative D call TRBD1 (5 bases). The V end was cut by 7 bases, the J end by 2 bases, with 17 bases between. The length of the CDR3 is 15 residues. The germline CDR1 and CDR2 sequences are LNHDA and SQIVND (reference sequence). CDR3 region: CASIAVSTANTEAFF. The DNA of the CDR3 is TGTGCCAGTATTGCGGTCTCGACAGCCAACACTGAAGCTTTCTTT.

This clone appeared a single time. This chain uses TRBV11-2 with TRBJ2-5, with 10 bases that match TRBD1. Per the germline V gene, CDR1 is SGHAT and CDR2 is FQNNGV. The CDR3 runs 18 residues. Germline trimming cut 3 bases from V and 3 bases from J; bases unmatched to any gene: 13. CDR3 sequence (DNA): TGTGCCAGCAGCTTCCGGGACAGGGGCCCAAACGAAAAAGAGACCCAGTACTTC. It translates to CASSFRDRGPNEKETQYF.

This chain joins TRBV27 and TRBJ2-2; D is ambiguous. The CDR3 covers 14 residues. V dropped 6 bases and J dropped 7 bases, with 15 bases sitting between them. Germline loops: CDR1 MNHEY, CDR2 SMNVEV (reference sequence). The CDR3 sequence is CASSLGFSVGELFF. In DNA form, the CDR3 reads TGTGCCAGCAGCCTGGGCTTTTCGGTCGGGGAGCTGTTTTTT.

This clone was observed a handful of times. The gene calls are TRBV27 and TRBJ2-7, with D possibly being TRBD1 (6 bases). Germline-derived CDR1 and CDR2 are MNHEY and SMNVEV (reference sequence). The V and J ends lost 0 bases and 3 bases respectively, with 15 bases between them. This CDR3 contains 16 residues. The CDR3 nucleotides are TGTGCCAGCAGTTTATCGACGACATTAGGGGGCTACGAGCAGTACTTC. Translating gives CASSLSTTLGGYEQYF.

This clone was counted at least ten times. The chain couples TRBV19 to TRBJ1-5; 12 nucleotides align to TRBD1. Trimming at V came to 8 bases and at J to 6 bases, leaving 8 bases not matched to a gene. The germline gives CDR1 LNHDA, CDR2 SQIVND (reference sequence). The CDR3 runs 15 residues. The CDR3 here is CASGTGTGGGQPQHF. CDR3 nucleotides: TGTGCCAGTGGGACCGGGACAGGGGGCGGTCAGCCCCAGCATTTT.

V usage is TRBV6-6 and J usage is TRBJ2-2; no reliable D call. In germline, CDR1 is MNHNY, CDR2 SVGAGI (reference sequence). V was trimmed by 4 bases and J by 6 bases, leaving 6 bases between them. The CDR3 extends over 12 amino acids. The CDR3 nucleotides read TGTGCCAGCAGTTCCCCTCCCGGGGAGCTGTTTTTT. As protein: CASSSPPGELFF.

DNA of the CDR3: TGTGCCAGCGTAGGACTAGCGGGAGGGCCGGGGGAGCAGTACTTC. Translation: CASVGLAGGPGEQYF. V gene TRBV6-6 combines with J gene TRBJ2-7, with 15 bases aligning to TRBD2. Germline CDR1 reads MNHNY; CDR2 reads SVGAGI (reference sequence). The CDR3 is made up of 15 amino acids. Trimming took 8 bases from V and 7 from J; bases not matched to a gene: 9.

The chain employs TRBV14 and TRBJ1-1, with 10 bases fitting TRBD1. V was clipped by 0 bases and J by 4 bases; unmatched bases: 5. The CDR3 contains 16 residues. CDR1 SGHDN and CDR2 FVKESK come from the germline V gene. The CDR3 coding sequence is TGTGCCAGCAGCCAAGATCTTGGGACAGGGGCCACTGAAGCTTTCTTT. This codes for CASSQDLGTGATEAFF.

V usage is TRBV7-9 and J usage is TRBJ2-2, with D perhaps TRBD2 (5 bases). CDR3 length equals 16 residues. Germline V gene sequence: CDR1 SEHNR, CDR2 FQNEAQ (reference sequence). The germline V and J ends were trimmed by 3 bases and 6 bases, with 17 bases remaining between them. The CDR3 DNA follows: TGTGCCAGCAGCTTCGTGCCCGGGATTGTGGCCGGGGAGCTGTTTTTT. Encoded protein: CASSFVPGIVAGELFF.

The rearrangement joins TRBV11-2 to TRBJ1-5, with TRBD1 matching over 8 bases. J was trimmed by 7 bases and V by 3 bases; bases with no gene match: 5. CDR3 size: 14 residues. Looked up from germline, CDR1 is SGHAT and CDR2 is FQNNGV. The CDR3 DNA reads TGTGCCAGCAGCTTCAGACAGGGGCGGCAGCCCCAGCATTTT. Residues: CASSFRQGRQPQHF. Using reference TRBV11-2 and TRBJ1-5 for the parts outside the CDR3, the full variable domain is EAGVAQSPRYKIIEKRQSVAFWCNPISGHATLYWYQQILGQGPKLLIQFQNNGVVDDSQLPKDRFSAERLKGVDSTLKIQPAKLEDSAVYLCASSFRQGRQPQHFGDGTRLSIL.

V is TRBV18 and J is TRBJ2-3; 7 nucleotides align to TRBD2. Unmatched junction bases numbered 5, after V lost 0 bases and J lost 2 bases. CDR1 and CDR2 (germline): KGHSH, LQKENI. This CDR3 comprises 16 residues. CDR3 in DNA: TGTGCCAGCTCACCACCTTCCCTAGCGGCCACAGATACGCAGTATTTT. Translating it yields CASSPPSLAATDTQYF.

J is TRBJ1-5 and V is TRBV27, with 11 positions matching TRBD1. V dropped 6 bases and J dropped 6; count of bases not matched to a gene: 13. Germline V gene sequence: CDR1 MNHEY, CDR2 SMNVEV (reference sequence). The CDR3 runs 17 residues. Here the CDR3 DNA reads TGTGCCAGCAGCCCAATTCATGGGGGGACAGGGGGTCAGCCCCAGCATTTT. Translating gives CASSPIHGGTGGQPQHF.

The V gene is TRBV28, the J gene TRBJ2-2, with 14 bases fitting TRBD2. With V trimmed by 8 bases and J by 6 bases, 8 bases remained unmatched. Germline V CDR1 and CDR2: MDHEN, SYDVKM. CDR3 size: 16 residues. CDR3 sequence (DNA): TGTGCCAGCGAACTCGGGGGACTAGCGGGAGCCGGGGAGCTGTTTTTT. This codes for CASELGGLAGAGELFF. Combining the CDR3 with reference TRBV28 and TRBJ2-2 gives the whole variable domain DVKVTQSSRYLVKRTGEKVFLECVQDMDHENMFWYRQDPGLGLRLIYFSYDVKMKEKGDIPEGYSVSREKKERFSLILESASTNQTSMYLCASELGGLAGAGELFFGEGSRLTVL.

CDR3 sequence reads: CASSSLAGDTDTQYF. DNA for the CDR3: TGCGCCAGCAGCTCTCTAGCGGGGGACACAGATACGCAGTATTTT. The genes are TRBV5-1 and TRBJ2-3, with 10 bases lining up with TRBD2. This CDR3 contains 15 residues. Germline V gives CDR1 SGHRS, CDR2 YFSETQ. Losses at the gene ends were 3 bases for V and 2 bases for J; bases not matched to a gene: 3.

This clone was counted once. The rearrangement links TRBV5-1 to TRBJ2-2; no firm D call. V lost 0 bases to trimming and J lost 6 bases, with 12 bases between them. Germline CDR1 reads SGHRS; CDR2 reads YFSETQ. The CDR3 has 15 residues. The CDR3, as DNA: TGCGCCAGCAGCTTGGGCTACCGGTCTCCCGGGGAGCTGTTTTTT. It translates to CASSLGYRSPGELFF.

The chain employs TRBV12-5 and TRBJ1-2; D is perhaps TRBD1 (5 bases). In germline, CDR1 is LGHNT, CDR2 FRNRAP. This CDR3 spans 15 amino acids. V lost 5 bases and J lost 5, with 18 bases in between. The CDR3 protein is CASGPGDGGQYGYTF. As DNA, the CDR3 is TGTGCTAGTGGTCCGGGGGACGGAGGTCAATATGGCTACACCTTC.

This clone has just a few counts. The V and J genes are TRBV6-2 or TRBV6-3 and TRBJ2-7, with TRBD2 matching over 12 bases. After removal of 5 bases from V and 3 bases from J, the junction contained 5 bases not matched to a gene. The CDR3 is made up of 15 amino acids. Germline lookup yields CDR1 MNHEY and CDR2 SVGEGT. The CDR3: CASSLTSGSYYEQYF. The CDR3 nucleotides are TGTGCCAGCAGTCTGACTAGCGGGAGTTACTACGAGCAGTACTTC.

The chain joins TRBV5-6 to TRBJ1-1; D is perhaps TRBD1 (5 bases). The germline V gene has CDR1 SGHDT and CDR2 YYEEEE. This CDR3 is built from 12 residues. V lost 3 bases to trimming and J lost 7 bases, with 10 bases between them. The CDR3: CASSYDRDEAFF. In nucleotides, the CDR3 is TGTGCCAGCAGCTACGACAGAGATGAAGCTTTCTTT. Full variable domain (rest looked up from reference TRBV5-6 and TRBJ1-1): DAGVTQSPTHLIKTRGQQVTLRCSPKSGHDTVSWYQQALGQGPQFIFQYYEEEERQRGNFPDRFSGHQFPNYSSELNVNALLLGDSALYLCASSYDRDEAFFGQGTRLTVV.

V usage is TRBV7-6 and J usage is TRBJ1-1, with D unresolved. The germline V gene encodes CDR1 SGHVS and CDR2 FNYEAQ. The CDR3 is 15 residues long. Trimming stripped 5 bases from V and 2 bases from J, with 15 bases between. The CDR3 loop reads CASSPGVPRNTEAFF. CDR3 bases: TGTGCCAGCAGCCCCGGGGTCCCCAGAAACACTGAAGCTTTCTTT.

The chain combines TRBV3-1 (or the pseudogene TRBV3-2) with TRBJ2-1; D perhaps matches TRBD2 (7 bases). Trimming left V 2 bases short and J 8 bases short, with 13 bases between. There are 14 residues in the CDR3. Germline-derived CDR1 and CDR2 are LGHDT and YNNKEL (reference sequence). In DNA form, the CDR3 reads TGTGCCAGCAGCCAACAGCGCGGGGGCGATGAGCAGTTCTTC. Translation gives CASSQQRGGDEQFF.